This is a list of T cell receptor beta chains from one sample in a study of blood T cell repertoires in COVID-19. Sequencing used immunoSEQ multiplex PCR; TCRdb keeps in-frame clones, though not all of them. The sample carries about 120,000 clones, around 89% recorded once. Source material: peripheral blood. These receptors all stem from a human donor with acute or convalescent COVID-19. The donor label of this sample is uncertain. The CDR3 runs from the conserved cysteine through the conserved F or W. The D gene is left open where the match is weak. Only part of the rows carry a size: once, few, many, or a class if the clone is expanded.

CDR3	DNA	size	D	V	J
CSVEVGGLRQQYF	TGCAGCGTTGAAGTTGGCGGGCTCCGTCAGCAGTACTTC	.	.	TRBV29-1	TRBJ2-7
CATSTLSNIAGYTF	TGTGCCACCAGCACCTTGAGTAATATAGCTGGCTACACCTTC	once	.	TRBV15	TRBJ1-2
CASSPQGQREAFF	TGTGCCAGCAGTCCACAGGGACAGCGTGAAGCTTTCTTT	.	TRBD1	TRBV27	TRBJ1-1
CASNSGYNEQFF	TGTGCCAGCAATTCCGGGTACAATGAGCAGTTCTTC	.	.	TRBV2	TRBJ2-1
CASSPAGGANEKLFF	TGTGCCAGTAGTCCGGCAGGGGGCGCGAATGAAAAACTGTTTTTT	.	TRBD1	TRBV19	TRBJ1-4
CASRGRGDNTGELFF	TGTGCCAGCAGGGGGAGAGGAGACAACACCGGGGAGCTGTTTTTT	.	.	TRBV7-2	TRBJ2-2
CASSSQGNSNQPQHF	TGTGCCAGCAGCTCACAGGGGAATAGCAATCAGCCCCAGCATTTT	.	TRBD1	TRBV7-2	TRBJ1-5
CASSEYGAGDAPQHF	TGTGCCAGCAGTGAATACGGGGCAGGGGACGCTCCCCAGCATTTT	.	.	TRBV25-1	TRBJ1-5
CASTRQMNTEAFF	TGTGCCAGCACGCGACAGATGAACACTGAAGCTTTCTTT	.	.	TRBV7-9	TRBJ1-1
CASRYSNEKLFF	TGTGCCAGCCGATATAGTAATGAAAAACTGTTTTTT	.	.	TRBV2	TRBJ1-4
CASSVQGTGGGGSYGYTF	TGTGCCAGCAGCGTGCAGGGGACAGGGGGCGGCGGGAGCTATGGCTACACCTTC	once	TRBD1	TRBV5-5	TRBJ1-2
CASNDAQGKYEQYF	TGTGCCAGCAACGATGCGCAGGGGAAGTACGAGCAGTACTTC	.	.	TRBV28	TRBJ2-7
CASSDRQLGELFF	TGTGCCAGCAGCGACCGACAGCTCGGAGAGCTGTTTTTT	.	.	TRBV9	TRBJ2-2
CASSLQGDYGYTF	TGTGCCAGCAGTTTACAGGGGGACTATGGCTACACCTTC	.	TRBD1	TRBV28	TRBJ1-2
CASSRGQGSTNTEAFF	TGTGCCAGCAGTCGGGGACAGGGTTCAACGAACACTGAAGCTTTCTTT	.	TRBD1	TRBV28	TRBJ1-1
CASSAASGPTDTQYF	TGTGCCAGCAGCGCCGCTAGCGGACCCACAGATACGCAGTATTTT	.	TRBD2	TRBV5-4	TRBJ2-3
CASSPPSIAKNIQYF	TGTGCCAGCTCACCACCGAGTATCGCCAAAAACATTCAGTACTTC	.	.	TRBV18	TRBJ2-4
CASSLGSGRDQYF	TGTGCCAGCAGCTTGGGCTCAGGTAGAGACCAGTACTTC	.	.	TRBV5-4	TRBJ2-5
CASSPEGDITTEAFF	TGTGCCAGCTCACCCGAAGGGGACATAACGACTGAAGCTTTCTTT	.	.	TRBV18	TRBJ1-1
CASRPQGRETQYF	TGTGCCAGCAGACCACAGGGGAGAGAGACCCAGTACTTC	.	TRBD1	TRBV12-3/TRBV12-4	TRBJ2-5
CASSFPPEGRETQYF	TGTGCCAGCAGCTTCCCTCCGGAGGGGCGGGAGACCCAGTACTTC	.	.	TRBV7-2	TRBJ2-5
CASSGRNGNSPLHF	TGTGCCAGCAGTGGGAGGAATGGGAATTCACCCCTCCACTTT	.	.	TRBV25-1	TRBJ1-6
CASSDLSAADTQYF	TGTGCCAGCAGTGACCTTTCAGCAGCGGATACGCAGTATTTT	.	.	TRBV2	TRBJ2-3
CASSGQGETQYF	TGTGCCAGCAGCGGCCAGGGAGAGACCCAGTACTTC	.	.	TRBV2	TRBJ2-5
CASSLAPDRVTEAFF	TGCGCCAGCAGTCTCGCCCCTGACAGGGTAACTGAAGCTTTCTTT	.	TRBD1	TRBV4-3	TRBJ1-1
CASSQTVEAFF	TGTGCCAGCAGTCAGACAGTTGAAGCTTTCTTT	.	.	TRBV12-3/TRBV12-4	TRBJ1-1
CASSGGLAGATDTQYF	TGTGCCAGCAGCGGGGGACTAGCGGGGGCCACAGATACGCAGTATTTT	.	TRBD2	TRBV7-9	TRBJ2-3
CASRPAFNEQYF	TGTGCCAGCAGGCCTGCGTTTAACGAGCAGTACTTC	.	.	TRBV6-5	TRBJ2-7
CASSQDTGGGYGYTF	TGCGCCAGCAGCCAAGATACAGGGGGCGGCTATGGCTACACCTTC	.	TRBD1	TRBV4-1	TRBJ1-2
CASSLAGGGNTIYF	TGTGCCAGCAGCTTGGCAGGGGGAGGAAACACCATATATTTT	.	TRBD1	TRBV5-4	TRBJ1-3